This T cell receptor (beta chain) was recorded in a study of a mutant IDH1 vaccine in newly diagnosed glioma (dated by TCRdb to 2020 to 2023). About the investigation overall: Of the roughly 34 treated patients, roughly 60% were male and approximately 38% were female, and a mean age of 40.4 years was recorded. Prior to enrollment, standard therapy consisting of radiotherapy alone, temozolomide alone, or radiochemotherapy with temozolomide had been administered to patients, with the combination being received by most patients. Peripheral blood was collected at six visits: V03 (baseline), V05, V07, V10, V12 and V13. Longitudinal TCRB deep sequencing was done for 25 to 30 treated patients, wherever samples were available for exploratory analyses. The paper's findings and limits, for the study overall: Immune responses induced by the vaccine were seen in around 93% of patients across multiple MHC alleles. The authors stated that sample limitations prevented analyses of patient blood samples from being reproduced. Pseudoprogression appeared unrelated to alterations in the top peripheral T cell clonotypes detected by TCRB sequencing. PBMC samples for TCRB deep sequencing were selected based on availability.

The method was the immunoSEQ multiplex PCR assay. Rearranged TCR beta chain sequences were amplified with the hsTCRB Kit following the manufacturer's protocol. Sequencing of TCRB libraries was carried out on an Illumina MiSeq. The source study handled its data this way. Demultiplexing, trimming and gene mapping were performed with the kit vendor's proprietary platform. Drawn from immuneACCESS, this table holds only the in-frame rearrangements with V and J called that TCRdb kept. Clones are partly lost; checked studies trace under half to an unresolved V gene and leave the rest unexplained. The DNA was the basis for D and trimming; V, J and clone size are from that table. The sample table shows roughly 86,000 clones, and roughly 75% are seen once. The ten largest make up around 7% of the sample. The junction carries 8 bases between V and J, which are trimmed by 2 bases and 3 bases respectively. From the germline V gene (reference sequence), CDR1 is MNHEY and CDR2 is SMNVEV. The CDR3 has 14 amino acids, counting the end cysteine and phenylalanine. Solely the CDR3 DNA is kept, with 42 bases framed from the first base.

In regard to this clone: Its antigen has not been determined. Per-base quality was not reported, and no clone a single base away is much larger than it.

The time point label here, explained by the study, means: baseline, week 1 (first vaccination visit). The label giving this sample's treatment or condition can be read as: pre-vaccination baseline after standard-of-care therapy. Donors had newly diagnosed WHO grade 3 or 4 IDH1-mutant astrocytomas with loss of nuclear ATRX. The samples were drawn from NOA16, a multicentre, single-arm, open-label phase I trial in Germany that tested a mutant IDH1 peptide vaccine in humans for the first time. For immunogenicity testing, the blood drawn at visit V03 was used as the baseline sample. Genomic DNA for TCRB sequencing was extracted from EDTA blood using the DNeasy Blood and Tissue Kit.

This chain is built from TRBV27 and TRBJ2-1; D gene: possibly TRBD1, on 6 matching bases. The TCR sequence derives from a man aged 35-49 years with glioma. This sample comprised PBMCs, obtained from a glioma patient treated with radiotherapy, temozolomide or both. For the CDR3, the sequence is CASSLRQVYNEQFF. The DNA is as follows: TGTGCCAGCAGTTTACGACAGGTCTACAATGAGCAGTTCTTC.